This T cell receptor beta chain was profiled in a study of control samples from healthy donors and cancer patients. This table comes from immunoSEQ multiplex PCR, and its TCRdb copy is limited to in-frame clones, with some not included. The sample lists some 120,000 clones, nearly 95% occurring once. The sequence was obtained from a man aged 25-40 years in good health. Sequencing was performed on blood.

CDR3 nucleotide sequence: TGTGCCAGTCCGAACCCCACGACCGCAGGGGGGGCTTTCTTT. It encodes CASPNPTTAGGAFF. J is TRBJ1-1 and V is TRBV2; 7 nucleotides match TRBD1. Germline loops: CDR1 SNHLY, CDR2 FYNNEI. The CDR3 is 14 amino acids. V lost 9 bases to trimming and J lost 11 bases; unmatched junction nucleotides: 18.